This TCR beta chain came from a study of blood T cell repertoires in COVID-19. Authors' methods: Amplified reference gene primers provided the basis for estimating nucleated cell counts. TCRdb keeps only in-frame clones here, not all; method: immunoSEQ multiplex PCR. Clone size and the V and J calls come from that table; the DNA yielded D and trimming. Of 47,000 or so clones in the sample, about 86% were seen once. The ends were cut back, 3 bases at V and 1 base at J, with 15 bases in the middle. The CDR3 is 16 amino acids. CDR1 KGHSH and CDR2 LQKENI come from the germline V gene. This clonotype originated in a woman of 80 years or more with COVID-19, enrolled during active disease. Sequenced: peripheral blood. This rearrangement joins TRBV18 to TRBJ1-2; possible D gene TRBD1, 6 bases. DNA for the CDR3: TGTGCCAGCTCACCCGGGACATCGGGTTTTAACTATGGCTACACCTTC. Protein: CASSPGTSGFNYGYTF.